This T cell receptor beta chain was observed in a study of T cell responses to AZD1222 COVID-19 vaccine. Study-wide results and caveats: Across the whole spike, CD4 TCRs peaked at regions 160-218 and 743-854. Unmutated regions of variants are reportedly targeted by nearly half of spike-specific TCRs. Baseline seropositives among AZD1222 recipients totaled only five to seven.

Sequencing was performed with immunoSEQ multiplex PCR; in TCRdb, only in-frame clones are kept and a portion is missing. The sample lists about 84,000 clones; approximately 85% were seen once. CDR1 SGHNT and CDR2 YYREEE come from the germline V gene (reference sequence). The CDR3 has 13 residues. Deletions cut 4 bases from V and 7 bases from J, with 12 bases between. Comment on this clone: The antigen is not known.

The receptor was derived from an adult who received the AZD1222 COVID-19 vaccine. Sequencing was performed on peripheral blood, taken 28 days after the second AZD1222 dose. The chain uses TRBV5-4 and TRBJ2-1; D is perhaps TRBD2 (5 bases). The CDR3 sequence: CASSPIPGNEQFF. Here the CDR3 DNA reads TGTGCCAGCAGCCCTATCCCGGGGAATGAGCAGTTCTTC. Complete variable domain (other parts from reference TRBV5-4 and TRBJ2-1): ETGVTQSPTHLIKTRGQQVTLRCSSQSGHNTVSWYQQALGQGPQFIFQYYREEENGRGNFPPRFSGLQFPNYSSELNVNALELDDSALYLCASSPIPGNEQFFGPGTRLTVL.